A single sample gave rise to the 16 T cell receptor beta chains below, sequenced in a study of radiotherapy plus CTLA-4 blockade in lung cancer. Sequenced by immunoSEQ multiplex PCR; TCRdb stores in-frame clones only, minus some. The sample shows tens of thousands of clones, approximately 86% of them seen only once. The specimen was peripheral blood, collected from a patient treated with radiotherapy plus ipilimumab. These TCRs come from a human donor with non-small cell lung cancer that progressed on radiotherapy plus ipilimumab.

V gene TRBV30 combines with J gene TRBJ1-1, with 10 bases lining up with TRBD1. V shed 1 base and J 5 bases; nucleotides not matched to a gene: 10. The CDR3 consists of 16 residues. Germline CDR1 and CDR2: GTSNPN and SVGIG (reference sequence). CDR3 protein: CAWSAWEGQGKTEAFF. The CDR3 coding sequence is TGTGCCTGGAGTGCCTGGGAGGGACAGGGGAAAACTGAAGCTTTCTTT.

The chain uses TRBV10-3 and TRBJ1-5; 8 positions agree with TRBD1. V dropped 6 bases and J dropped 5; count of bases not matched to a gene: 6. This CDR3 region has 14 residues. Germline V gene data show CDR1 as ENHRY and CDR2 as SYGVKD. For the CDR3, the DNA is TGTGCCATCAGCGCCGGACAGGGCGATCAGCCCCAGCATTTT. Encoded protein: CAISAGQGDQPQHF.

J is TRBJ1-2 and V is TRBV18; TRBD1 agrees at 9 bases. Losses at the gene ends were 0 bases for V and 7 bases for J; bases not matched to a gene: 9. This CDR3 is built from 16 residues. Looked up from germline, CDR1 is KGHSH and CDR2 is LQKENI. The CDR3 region is CASSPPPAQGAGGYTF. The CDR3 coding sequence is TGTGCCAGCTCACCACCCCCTGCACAGGGGGCGGGTGGCTACACCTTC.

The chain employs TRBV10-3 and TRBJ2-7; 9 nucleotides match TRBD1. The trim removed 6 bases at V and 6 bases at J, leaving 6 bases unmatched. Germline V gene lookup returns CDR1 ENHRY and CDR2 SYGVKD. The CDR3 length is 13 residues. CDR3 nucleotide sequence: TGTGCCATCAGGAAGGGACAGGGATCCGAGCAGTACTTC. Translation gives CAIRKGQGSEQYF.

The chain uses TRBV30 and TRBJ2-2; D gene ambiguous. Looked up from germline, CDR1 is GTSNPN and CDR2 is SVGIG (reference sequence). V shed 1 base and J shed 4 bases, with 13 bases lying between them. CDR3 length: 15 amino acids. CDR3: CAWSGRVDGTGELFF. CDR3 DNA: TGTGCCTGGAGTGGAAGGGTGGATGGCACCGGGGAGCTGTTTTTT.

This chain uses TRBV4-3 with TRBJ2-5; D uncertain. Trimming took 0 bases from V and 4 from J, leaving 12 bases between them. The CDR3 loop spans 15 amino acids. CDR1 is LGHNA, CDR2 YSLEER, per germline. This CDR3 reads CASSQDNGPGETQYF. The CDR3 DNA reads TGCGCCAGCAGCCAAGATAATGGACCGGGAGAGACCCAGTACTTC.

The chain links TRBV2 to TRBJ1-5; D gene unclear. V lost 4 bases, J lost 4 bases, and 17 bases lay in between. The CDR3 loop spans 16 amino acids. Germline lookup yields CDR1 SNHLY and CDR2 FYNNEI. The CDR3 sequence: CASSGGHGLPNQPQHF. The DNA for the CDR3 is TGTGCCAGCAGTGGCGGCCATGGACTGCCGAATCAGCCCCAGCATTTT.

The chain carries TRBV27 and TRBJ1-1, with D perhaps matching TRBD1 (5 bases). CDR1 and CDR2 (germline): MNHEY, SMNVEV (reference sequence). The CDR3 contains 13 residues. Trimming stripped 3 bases from V and 3 bases from J, with 8 bases between. CDR3: CASSFRAHTEAFF. DNA for the CDR3: TGTGCCAGCAGTTTCAGGGCTCACACTGAAGCTTTCTTT.

The chain joins TRBV7-3 to TRBJ1-1, with D perhaps matching TRBD1 (5 bases). From germline, CDR1 is SGHTA and CDR2 FQGTGA. This CDR3 region has 15 residues. V lost 0 bases, J lost 1 base, and 9 bases lay in between. The CDR3 here is CASSLTGDGNTEAFF. CDR3 DNA: TGTGCCAGCAGCTTAACGGGGGACGGGAACACTGAAGCTTTCTTT.

The rearrangement joins TRBV6-5 to TRBJ1-1; unclear D gene. Trimming left V 4 bases short and J 6 bases short, with 15 bases between. From germline, CDR1 is MNHEY and CDR2 SVGAGI. The CDR3 sequence is 14 residues long. This chain's CDR3 is CASSSSFGRSEAFF. CDR3 in DNA: TGTGCCAGCAGTTCTTCTTTCGGACGGTCTGAAGCTTTCTTT.

The chain uses TRBV4-3 and TRBJ1-1; maybe TRBD1 (5 bases). The germline gives CDR1 LGHNA, CDR2 YSLEER. V was clipped by 3 bases and J by 0 bases, with 11 bases between them. This CDR3 has 15 residues. Here the CDR3 DNA reads TGCGCCAGCAGCCACACCGGACACATGAACACTGAAGCTTTCTTT. Amino acids: CASSHTGHMNTEAFF.

In its sample, this clone was seen a few times. The J gene is TRBJ2-6, the V gene TRBV5-4; perhaps TRBD1 as D (6 bases). Trimming cost V 1 base and J 2 bases, with 7 bases left between them. The CDR3 consists of 15 residues. Germline values: CDR1 SGHNT, CDR2 YYREEE (reference sequence). For the CDR3, the DNA is TGTGCCAGCAGCTTGTCAGGGGCTGGGGCCAACGTCCTGACTTTC. It translates to CASSLSGAGANVLTF. Combining the CDR3 with reference TRBV5-4 and TRBJ2-6 gives the whole variable domain ETGVTQSPTHLIKTRGQQVTLRCSSQSGHNTVSWYQQALGQGPQFIFQYYREEENGRGNFPPRFSGLQFPNYSSELNVNALELDDSALYLCASSLSGAGANVLTFGAGSRLTVL.

To note about this clone: An end of the junction does not agree with germline; a read error may underlie this. V and J are TRBV7-7 and TRBJ1-3; D remains unclear. This CDR3 has 13 residues. Germline CDR1 is SSHAT and CDR2 is FNYEAQ (reference sequence). This CDR3 is CASSLGYGDTIYF. The CDR3 DNA sequence: TGTGCCAGCAGCTTAGGGTATGGAGACACCATATATTTT.

The chain is built from TRBV19 and TRBJ1-5, with D unresolved. Trimming removed 5 bases from V and 11 bases from J, with 19 bases in between. CDR1 and CDR2 (germline): LNHDA, SQIVND (reference sequence). This CDR3 comprises 14 residues. CDR3 DNA sequence: TGTGCCAGTAGTGGATGGACGGCGCCGACGGCCCAGCATTTT. As protein: CASSGWTAPTAQHF.

The chain combines TRBV7-6 with TRBJ2-7, with 10 nucleotides matching TRBD1. J was trimmed by 0 bases and V by 5 bases; bases with no gene match: 7. In germline, CDR1 is SGHVS, CDR2 FNYEAQ. There are 16 residues in the CDR3. CDR3: CASSNPGQGSSYEQYF. CDR3 nucleotide sequence: TGTGCCAGCAGCAATCCGGGACAGGGGAGCTCCTACGAGCAGTACTTC.

The rearrangement uses TRBV5-1 and TRBJ2-1; 7 bases fit TRBD1. CDR1 is SGHRS, CDR2 YFSETQ, per germline. The CDR3 loop spans 18 amino acids. Unmatched junction bases numbered 21, after V lost 5 bases and J lost 7 bases. The CDR3 reads CASRVLIGSGTAGNEQFF. The CDR3 DNA reads TGCGCCAGCAGGGTGCTCATTGGTTCCGGGACAGCAGGGAATGAGCAGTTCTTC.